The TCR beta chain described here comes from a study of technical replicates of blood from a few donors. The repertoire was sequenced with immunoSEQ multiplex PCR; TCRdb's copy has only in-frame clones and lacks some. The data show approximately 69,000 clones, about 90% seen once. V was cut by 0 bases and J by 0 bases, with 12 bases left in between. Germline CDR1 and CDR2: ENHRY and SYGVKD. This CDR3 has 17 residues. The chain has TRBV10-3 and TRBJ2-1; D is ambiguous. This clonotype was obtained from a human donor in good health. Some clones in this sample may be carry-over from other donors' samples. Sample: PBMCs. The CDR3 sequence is CAISESRPLSSYNEQFF. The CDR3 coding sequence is TGTGCCATCAGTGAGTCGCGCCCCCTAAGCTCCTACAATGAGCAGTTCTTC.